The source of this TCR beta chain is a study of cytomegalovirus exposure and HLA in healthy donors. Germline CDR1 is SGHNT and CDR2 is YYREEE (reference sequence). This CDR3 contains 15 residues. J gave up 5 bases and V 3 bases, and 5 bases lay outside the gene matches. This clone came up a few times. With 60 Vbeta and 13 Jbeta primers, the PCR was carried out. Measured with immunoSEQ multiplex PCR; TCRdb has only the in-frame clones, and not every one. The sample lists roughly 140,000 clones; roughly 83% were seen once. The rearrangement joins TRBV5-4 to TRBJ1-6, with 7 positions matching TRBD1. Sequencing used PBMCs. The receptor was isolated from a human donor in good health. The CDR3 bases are TGTGCCAGCAGCTCCGACAGGGTCCATAATTCACCCCTCCACTTT. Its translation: CASSSDRVHNSPLHF. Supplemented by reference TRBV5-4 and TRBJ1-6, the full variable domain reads ETGVTQSPTHLIKTRGQQVTLRCSSQSGHNTVSWYQQALGQGPQFIFQYYREEENGRGNFPPRFSGLQFPNYSSELNVNALELDDSALYLCASSSDRVHNSPLHFGNGTRLTVT.